This TCR beta chain was obtained from a study of T cells in Graves' hyperthyroidism and ophthalmopathy (dated by TCRdb to between 2018 and 2021). Regarding the research as a whole: Peripheral blood was sampled at the time of initial diagnosis, prior to any treatment. Prospective prediction of ophthalmopathy was tested in an independent validation cohort consisting of 18 to 20 hyperthyroidism patients and approximately 16 patients who later progressed to ophthalmopathy. A discovery cohort of about a hundred patients, fewer than 50 with Graves' ophthalmopathy and 55 to 60 with stable Graves' hyperthyroidism, was used to find distinguishing TCR V-J signatures. The 85 to 100 discovery patients were divided at random into training and test sets in a 7:3 ratio. After sampling, hyperthyroidism patients received methimazole starting at 30 mg daily, and ophthalmopathy patients received high-dose intravenous methylprednisolone. The study also compared thyroid tissue and blood T-cell repertoires from about six Graves' hyperthyroidism patients. The paper describes TCR Vbeta CDR3 sequencing of fewer than 150 peripheral blood samples, made up of 43 ophthalmopathy patients, approximately 76 hyperthyroidism patients and 17 progressor patients.

The TCR beta CDR3 regions were amplified from the RNA transcripts. For the first round of RT-PCR on the TCR CDR3, the HTBI primer set was used together with the Qiagen OneStep RT-PCR kit. Libraries were constructed in a second round of multiplex PCR, after which size selection and purification were carried out. Paired-end sequencing of the libraries was performed with 100 bp reads on an Illumina HiSeq2000. Per the source publication's procedure: SOAPnuke was used to process the raw data, removing reads that contained adapters or uncalled bases, had a mean Phred below 15, or lacked an exact match to the constant primer or identifier. High-quality paired reads were merged with COPE v1.2.5, and unique nucleotide sequences were defined as clonotypes. MiTCR v1.1 was used to align clonotypes to the IMGT TRBV, TRBD and TRBJ reference segments. Only V-J combinations with frequency above 0.0001, covering about 99% of repertoires, were analysed. The TCS score was defined as F50 (clonal expansion) divided by E x V (chaos), with BLOSUM62-based TCRdist calculated between CDR3 peptides within each V-J. Welch's t-statistics and random forest reduced around 510 V-J features to 13, which were used in a naive Bayes classifier (R e1071). The public reads were quality trimmed at Q25 with fastp and then assembled into clones with MiXCR by TCRdb, keeping productive beta chains. Every CDR3 protein is listed once, alongside the most common genes and DNA of its rows. TCRdb's processing, not the authors', yielded these V and J calls. Across this sample there are around 190,000 distinct CDR3 sequences, with approximately 16% seen only once. Of the sample, around 48% falls within the top ten clones.

Overall results and qualifications from the work: Sample size was not statistically predetermined, and blinding of investigators to group allocation was not performed. In validation, the model predicted progression to ophthalmopathy with approximately 69% sensitivity and about 72% specificity, a median of roughly seven months before onset. Ophthalmopathy was separated from stable hyperthyroidism by a 13 V-J signature model, with approximately 90% sensitivity and about 81% specificity obtained in cross-validation and 80%/75% obtained in testing. Most expanded thyroid clonotypes (frequency above 0.001) were also detected in blood, a finding suggesting that blood repertoires may reflect thyroid immune responses.

Stable Graves' hyperthyroidism was defined as the absence of progression to ophthalmopathy over 18 months of follow-up. The hyperthyroidism patients were between 18 and 65 years old and newly diagnosed, with a disease duration of less than 2 months. Exclusion was applied to patients with uncontrolled infections, other autoimmune diseases, pregnancy or lactation. Diagnoses were based on clinical symptoms, serum thyroxine and TRAb, thyroid ultrasound and orbital computed tomography. PBMCs were isolated from 10 ml of fresh peripheral blood by Ficoll-Paque density gradient centrifugation. Total RNA was extracted with Trizol reagent, and quality was checked on an Agilent 2100 Bioanalyzer. There are many counts of this clonotype. What antigen it recognizes has not been identified. Nothing much larger sits one base from this clone, and base qualities are not available. CDR1 and CDR2 are drawn from the germline V gene: MNHNS, SASEGT. The CDR3 numbers 16 residues from cysteine through phenylalanine. This entry keeps only the CDR3 DNA: 48 bases, framed from base 1. For this chain, trimming is 1 base at the V end and 12 bases at the J end, and the number of junction bases without a gene match is 8.

Recombination joined TRBV6-1 with TRBJ2-1, with TRBD2 matching 14 junction bases. Sequenced material: blood. This receptor was identified in a woman between 50 and 59 years old with Graves' hyperthyroidism. The CDR3 has the sequence CASSEVGLAGGEGQFF. In nucleotides, the sequence is TGTGCCAGCAGTGAAGTTGGACTAGCGGGAGGAGAAGGGCAGTTCTTC.